A selection of T cell receptor beta chains follows, all from one sample in a study of CD4 T cells in relation to SARS-CoV-2 and coronaviruses. Clones were sequenced by immunoSEQ multiplex PCR, and TCRdb holds only the in-frame ones, with some missing. This sample has about 59,000 clones, with around 86% found just once. Sequenced material: memory CD4+ T cells from PBMCs. The receptors here all came from a human donor in good health. Each CDR3 is given with its conserved first and last residue. A D gene is named only where the DNA matches it firmly. Clone size is stated in some rows and not others, as once, few, many or a class when expanded.

-,TRBJ2-2,-,TRBV14,CASSQVFAGELFF,TGTGCCAGCAGCCAAGTTTTCGCCGGGGAGCTGTTTTTT
-,TRBJ2-2,TRBD2,TRBV7-2,CASYLTGGRATGELFF,TGTGCCAGCTATCTAACAGGCGGGAGGGCCACCGGGGAGCTGTTTTTT
-,TRBJ2-7,-,TRBV11-2,CASSALGGRGPYEQYF,TGTGCCAGCAGCGCCTTAGGAGGGAGAGGCCCATACGAGCAGTACTTC
once,TRBJ1-3,-,TRBV14,CASSQGGTTSGNTIYF,TGTGCCAGCAGCCAGGGCGGAACAACCTCTGGAAACACCATATATTTT
-,TRBJ1-1,-,TRBV5-1,CASSSYLENTEAFF,TGCGCCAGCAGCTCCTATCTGGAGAACACTGAAGCTTTCTTT
-,TRBJ2-5,-,TRBV10-3,CAISAPPNSPYLQETQYF,TGTGCCATCAGTGCCCCACCGAACAGTCCGTATCTCCAAGAGACCCAGTACTTC
-,TRBJ2-5,-,TRBV6-5,CASLYSFLQETQYF,TGTGCCAGCTTATACAGTTTTCTCCAAGAGACCCAGTACTTC
-,TRBJ2-1,TRBD2,TRBV9,CASSLGGSQYNEQFF,TGTGCCAGCAGCTTAGGCGGGAGTCAGTACAATGAGCAGTTCTTC
few,TRBJ2-2,-,TRBV9,CASSDKPLGELFF,TGTGCCAGCAGCGATAAACCCTTAGGGGAGCTGTTTTTT
-,TRBJ2-2,-,TRBV24-1,CATSRNTGELFF,TGTGCCACCAGTCGGAACACCGGGGAGCTGTTTTTT
once,TRBJ2-7,-,TRBV28,CASSLLARSYEQYF,TGTGCCAGCAGCCTACTCGCCCGCTCCTACGAGCAGTACTTC
-,TRBJ1-1,-,TRBV28,CASSFLSKNTEAFF,TGTGCCAGCAGTTTCCTTAGTAAGAACACTGAAGCTTTCTTT
-,TRBJ2-3,-,TRBV5-1,CASSLGGGTDTQYF,TGCGCCAGCAGCTTGGGGGGCGGCACAGATACGCAGTATTTT
-,TRBJ1-1,-,TRBV10-1,CASSSGLGTEAFF,TGCGCCAGCAGTTCGGGGCTGGGCACTGAAGCTTTCTTT
-,TRBJ1-4,TRBD1,TRBV6-5,CASSYAGQGWEKLFF,TGTGCCAGCAGTTACGCGGGACAGGGTTGGGAAAAACTGTTTTTT
-,TRBJ2-1,-,TRBV5-1,CASSLVEAHPMWQFF,TGCGCCAGCAGCTTGGTCGAGGCCCACCCAATGTGGCAGTTCTTC
-,TRBJ1-3,-,TRBV18,CASSPPQRYSGNTIYF,TGTGCCAGCTCACCCCCGCAAAGGTACTCTGGAAACACCATATATTTT
once,TRBJ1-1,-,TRBV3-1/TRBV3-2,CASSQFAGTEAFF,TGTGCCAGCAGCCAATTTGCTGGAACTGAAGCTTTCTTT
-,TRBJ2-1,-,TRBV24-1,CATSDAGSPKQQFF,TGTGCCACCAGTGACGCCGGGAGCCCGAAACAGCAGTTCTTC
-,TRBJ2-5,TRBD1,TRBV2,CASMDRGRQETQYF,TGTGCCAGCATGGACAGGGGGCGCCAAGAGACCCAGTACTTC
-,TRBJ1-1,-,TRBV4-1,CASSRPLWGNTEAFF,TGCGCCAGCAGCCGACCACTTTGGGGGAACACTGAAGCTTTCTTT
-,TRBJ2-1,-,TRBV7-9,CASSLVDYSYNEQFF,TGTGCCAGCAGCTTAGTGGATTACTCCTACAATGAGCAGTTCTTC
-,TRBJ2-5,-,TRBV10-1,CATRGSDETQYF,TGCGCCACCCGGGGTAGCGACGAGACCCAGTACTTC
-,TRBJ2-5,-,TRBV5-1,CASSFSRPQETQYF,TGCGCCAGCAGCTTTTCCCGGCCTCAAGAGACCCAGTACTTC
-,TRBJ2-5,-,TRBV5-6,CASSLPGTETQYF,TGTGCCAGCAGTCTGCCAGGGACCGAGACCCAGTACTTC
-,TRBJ2-3,-,TRBV29-1,CSVDGHSTDTQYF,TGCAGCGTGGACGGACATAGCACAGATACGCAGTATTTT
-,TRBJ2-2,-,TRBV7-6,CASSPTESQPTGELFF,TGTGCCAGCAGCCCGACCGAGAGCCAACCCACCGGGGAGCTGTTTTTT
-,TRBJ2-3,TRBD1,TRBV7-2,CASSTDRGITDTQYF,TGTGCCAGCAGCACGGACAGGGGGATCACAGATACGCAGTATTTT
-,TRBJ2-1,TRBD1,TRBV5-1,CASSYGAGGDGNEQFF,TGCGCCAGCAGCTACGGGGCAGGGGGCGACGGGAATGAGCAGTTCTTC
-,TRBJ1-1,-,TRBV11-2,CASSRNMENTEAFF,TGTGCCAGCAGCCGTAACATGGAGAACACTGAAGCTTTCTTT
once,TRBJ2-3,TRBD1,TRBV3-1/TRBV3-2,CASRTGGGHTQYF,TGTGCCAGCAGGACAGGGGGCGGCCATACGCAGTATTTT
-,TRBJ1-5,-,TRBV18,CASSPQAGRRNQPQHF,TGTGCCAGCTCACCACAGGCAGGGCGCCGTAATCAGCCCCAGCATTTT
-,TRBJ2-5,TRBD2,TRBV3-1/TRBV3-2,CASSPPREGPRETQYF,TGTGCCAGCAGCCCCCCACGGGAGGGCCCTCGGGAGACCCAGTACTTC